This TCR beta chain stems from a study of PD-1 blockade in classical Hodgkin lymphoma. Germline-derived CDR1 and CDR2 are MNHEY and SVGAGI. The V gene end was trimmed by 6 bases and the J gene end by 5 bases; junction bases not matched to a gene: 8. The CDR3 length is 14 residues. Each and every patient relapsed after autologous stem cell transplantation, and patients got differing brentuximab vedotin exposure. The protocol was immunoSEQ multiplex PCR, while the TCRdb copy is restricted to in-frame clones and leaves out a portion. The table includes about 30,000 clones, around 70% detected once. Source: peripheral blood mononuclear cells (PBMCs), taken before the second cycle of nivolumab. The origin of this receptor is a human donor with classical Hodgkin lymphoma. The chain combines TRBV6-5 with TRBJ2-7, with TRBD2 matching over 9 bases. In DNA form, the CDR3 reads TGTGCCAGCAGCCAGGGACTAGCCGGGGACGAGCAGTACTTC. This encodes CASSQGLAGDEQYF.